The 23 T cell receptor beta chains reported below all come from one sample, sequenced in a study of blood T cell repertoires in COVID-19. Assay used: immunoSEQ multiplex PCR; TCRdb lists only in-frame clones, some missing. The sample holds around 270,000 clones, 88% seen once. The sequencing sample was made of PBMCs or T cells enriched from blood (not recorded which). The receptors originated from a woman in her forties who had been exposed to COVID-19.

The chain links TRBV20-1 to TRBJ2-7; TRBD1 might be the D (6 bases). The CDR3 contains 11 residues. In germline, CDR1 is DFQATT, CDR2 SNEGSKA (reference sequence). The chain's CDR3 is CSTGFVDEQYF. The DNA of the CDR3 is TGCAGCACAGGGTTTGTCGACGAGCAGTACTTC.

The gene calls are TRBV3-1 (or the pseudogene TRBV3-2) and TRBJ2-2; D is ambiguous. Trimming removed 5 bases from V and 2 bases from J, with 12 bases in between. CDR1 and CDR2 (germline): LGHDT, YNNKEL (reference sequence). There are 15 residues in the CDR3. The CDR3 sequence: CASSAHSINTGELFF. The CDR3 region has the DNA TGTGCCAGCAGCGCCCACTCGATCAACACCGGGGAGCTGTTTTTT.

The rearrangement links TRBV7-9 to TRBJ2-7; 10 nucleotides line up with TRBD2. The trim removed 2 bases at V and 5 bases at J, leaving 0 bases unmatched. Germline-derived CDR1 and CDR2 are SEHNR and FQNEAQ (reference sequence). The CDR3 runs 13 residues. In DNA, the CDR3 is TGTGCCAGCAGCTTACTAGCGGGGGACGAGCAGTACTTC. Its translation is CASSLLAGDEQYF.

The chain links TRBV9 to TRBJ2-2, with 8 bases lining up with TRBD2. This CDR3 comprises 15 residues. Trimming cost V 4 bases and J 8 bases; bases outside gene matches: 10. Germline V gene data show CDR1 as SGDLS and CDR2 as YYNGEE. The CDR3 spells CASSRGGPPPGELFF. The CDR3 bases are TGTGCCAGCAGCCGGGGGGGCCCCCCCCCTGGGGAGCTGTTTTTT.

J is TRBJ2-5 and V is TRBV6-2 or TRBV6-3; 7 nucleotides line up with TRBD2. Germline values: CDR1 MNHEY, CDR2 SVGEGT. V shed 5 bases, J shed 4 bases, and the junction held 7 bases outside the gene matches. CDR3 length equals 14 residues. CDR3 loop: CASSPRLAGETQYF. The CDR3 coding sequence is TGTGCCAGCAGTCCCAGACTAGCAGGAGAGACCCAGTACTTC.

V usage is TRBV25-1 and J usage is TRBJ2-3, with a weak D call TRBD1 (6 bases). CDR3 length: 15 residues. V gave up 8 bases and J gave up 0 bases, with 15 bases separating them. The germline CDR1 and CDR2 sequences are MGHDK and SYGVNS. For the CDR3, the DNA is TGTGCCAGCTCGATCACAAGGGGGAGCACAGATACGCAGTATTTT. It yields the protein CASSITRGSTDTQYF.

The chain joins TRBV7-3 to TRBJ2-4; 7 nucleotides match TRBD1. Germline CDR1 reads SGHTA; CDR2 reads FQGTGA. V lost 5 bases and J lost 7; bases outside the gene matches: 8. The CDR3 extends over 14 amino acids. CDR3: CASSLTGKENIQYF. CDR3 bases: TGTGCCAGCAGCCTGACAGGGAAGGAGAACATTCAGTACTTC. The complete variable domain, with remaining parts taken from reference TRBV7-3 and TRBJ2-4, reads GAGVSQTPSNKVTEKGKYVELRCDPISGHTALYWYRQSLGQGPEFLIYFQGTGAADDSGLPNDRFFAVRPEGSVSTLKIQRTERGDSAVYLCASSLTGKENIQYFGAGTRLSVL.

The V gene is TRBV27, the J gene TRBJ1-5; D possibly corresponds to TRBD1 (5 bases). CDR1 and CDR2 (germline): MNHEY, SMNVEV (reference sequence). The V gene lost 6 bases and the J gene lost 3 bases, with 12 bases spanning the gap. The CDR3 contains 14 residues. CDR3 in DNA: TGTGCCAGCAGCTCGGTCAGGGCCAATCAGCCCCAGCATTTT. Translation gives CASSSVRANQPQHF.

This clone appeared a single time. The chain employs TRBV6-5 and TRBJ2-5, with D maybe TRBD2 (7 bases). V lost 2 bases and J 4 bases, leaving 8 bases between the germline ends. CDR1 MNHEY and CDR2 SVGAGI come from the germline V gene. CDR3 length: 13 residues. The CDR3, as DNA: TGTGCCAGCAGTTACGGGGGGGCAGAGACCCAGTACTTC. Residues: CASSYGGAETQYF.

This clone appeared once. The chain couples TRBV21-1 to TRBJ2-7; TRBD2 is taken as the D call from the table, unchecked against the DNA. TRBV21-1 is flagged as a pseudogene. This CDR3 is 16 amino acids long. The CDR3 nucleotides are TGTGCCAGCAGCAAAGCGCTTTTGGGACTTCCCTACGAGCAGTACGTC. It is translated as CASSKALLGLPYEQYV.

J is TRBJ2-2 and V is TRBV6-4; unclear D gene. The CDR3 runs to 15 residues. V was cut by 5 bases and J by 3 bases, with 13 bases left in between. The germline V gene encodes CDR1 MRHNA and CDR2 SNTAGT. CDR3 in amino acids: CASSQESRDTGELFF. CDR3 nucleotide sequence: TGTGCCAGCAGTCAAGAATCACGGGACACCGGGGAGCTGTTTTTT.

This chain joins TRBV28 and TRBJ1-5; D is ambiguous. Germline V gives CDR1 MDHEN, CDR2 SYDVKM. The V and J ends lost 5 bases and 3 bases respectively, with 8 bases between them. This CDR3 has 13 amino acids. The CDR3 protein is CASSVQFNQPQHF. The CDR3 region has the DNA TGTGCCAGCAGTGTTCAGTTCAATCAGCCCCAGCATTTT. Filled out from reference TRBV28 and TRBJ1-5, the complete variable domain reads DVKVTQSSRYLVKRTGEKVFLECVQDMDHENMFWYRQDPGLGLRLIYFSYDVKMKEKGDIPEGYSVSREKKERFSLILESASTNQTSMYLCASSVQFNQPQHFGDGTRLSIL.

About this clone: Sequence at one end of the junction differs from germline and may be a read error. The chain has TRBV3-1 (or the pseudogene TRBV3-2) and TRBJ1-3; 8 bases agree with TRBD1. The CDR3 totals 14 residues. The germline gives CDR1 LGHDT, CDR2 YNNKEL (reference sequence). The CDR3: CASSQPWTGSPPAF. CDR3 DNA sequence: TGTGCCAGCAGCCAACCATGGACAGGGTCCCCCCCCGCCTTT.

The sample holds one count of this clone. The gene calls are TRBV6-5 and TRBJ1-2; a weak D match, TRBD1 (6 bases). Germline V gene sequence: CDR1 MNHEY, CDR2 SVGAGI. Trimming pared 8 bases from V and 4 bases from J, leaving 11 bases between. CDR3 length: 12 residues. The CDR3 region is CASRSTGYGYTF. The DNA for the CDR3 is TGTGCCAGCCGGTCGACAGGCTATGGCTACACCTTC.

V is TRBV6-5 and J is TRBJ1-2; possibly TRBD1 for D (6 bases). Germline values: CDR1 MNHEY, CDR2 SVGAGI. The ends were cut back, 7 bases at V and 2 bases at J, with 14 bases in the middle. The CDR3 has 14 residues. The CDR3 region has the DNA TGTGCCAGCACCCAAGGGGGGGAGAACTATGGCTACACCTTC. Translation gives CASTQGGENYGYTF.

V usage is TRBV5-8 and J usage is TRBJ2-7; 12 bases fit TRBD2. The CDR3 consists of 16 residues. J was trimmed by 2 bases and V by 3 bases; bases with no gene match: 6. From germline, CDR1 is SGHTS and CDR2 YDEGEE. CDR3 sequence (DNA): TGTGCCAGCAGCTCGGTACTAGCGGGGGGAACCTACGAGCAGTACTTC. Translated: CASSSVLAGGTYEQYF. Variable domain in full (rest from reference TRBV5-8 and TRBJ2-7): EAGVTQSPTHLIKTRGQQATLRCSPISGHTSVYWYQQALGLGLQFLLWYDEGEERNRGNFPPRFSGRQFPNYSSELNVNALELEDSALYLCASSSVLAGGTYEQYFGPGTRLTVT.

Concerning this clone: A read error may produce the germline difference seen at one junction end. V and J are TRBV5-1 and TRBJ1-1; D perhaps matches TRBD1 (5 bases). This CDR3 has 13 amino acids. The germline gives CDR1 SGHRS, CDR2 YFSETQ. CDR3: CASSPGGDTEAFF. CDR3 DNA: TGTGCCAGCAGCCCCGGGGGAGACACTGAAGCTTTCTTT.

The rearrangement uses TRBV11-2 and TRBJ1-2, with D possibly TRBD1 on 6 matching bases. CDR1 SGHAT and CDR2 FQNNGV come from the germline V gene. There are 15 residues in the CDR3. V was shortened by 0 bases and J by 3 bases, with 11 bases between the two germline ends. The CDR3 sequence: CASSLDRPGDYGYTF. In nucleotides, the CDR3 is TGTGCCAGCAGCTTAGATAGACCAGGGGACTATGGCTACACCTTC.

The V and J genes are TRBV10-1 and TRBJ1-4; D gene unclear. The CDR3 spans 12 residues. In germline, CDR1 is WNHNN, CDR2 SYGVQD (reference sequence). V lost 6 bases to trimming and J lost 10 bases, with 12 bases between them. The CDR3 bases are TGCGCCAGCAGCCTTAGAGATGGAAAACTGTTTTTT. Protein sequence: CASSLRDGKLFF.

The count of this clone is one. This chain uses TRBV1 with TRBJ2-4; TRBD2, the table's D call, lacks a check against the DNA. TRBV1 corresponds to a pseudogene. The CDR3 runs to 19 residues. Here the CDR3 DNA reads TGCACCAGCAGCCACTACCTGGGACTAGCGGGATCGGCCAAAAACATTCAGTACTTC. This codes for CTSSHYLGLAGSAKNIQYF.

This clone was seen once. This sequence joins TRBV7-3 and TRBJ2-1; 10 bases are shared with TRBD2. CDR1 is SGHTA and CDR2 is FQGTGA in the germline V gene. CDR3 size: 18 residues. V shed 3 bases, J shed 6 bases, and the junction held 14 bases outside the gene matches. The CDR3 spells CASSLKRTSGGGTNEQFF. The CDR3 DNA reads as TGTGCCAGCAGCTTGAAACGGACTAGCGGAGGGGGAACCAATGAGCAGTTCTTC.

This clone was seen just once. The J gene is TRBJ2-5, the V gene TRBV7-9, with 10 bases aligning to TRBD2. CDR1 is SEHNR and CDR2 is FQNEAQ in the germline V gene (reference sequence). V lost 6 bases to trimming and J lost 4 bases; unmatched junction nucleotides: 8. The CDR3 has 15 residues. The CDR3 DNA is TGTGCCAGCAGATCCAGCGGGGGGGCCTTAGAGACCCAGTACTTC. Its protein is CASRSSGGALETQYF.

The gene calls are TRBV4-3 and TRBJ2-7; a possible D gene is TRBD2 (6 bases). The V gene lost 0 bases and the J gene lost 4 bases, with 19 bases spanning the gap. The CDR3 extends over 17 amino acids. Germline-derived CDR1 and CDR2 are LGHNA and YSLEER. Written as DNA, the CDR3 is TGCGCCAGCAGCCAAGAAGGGCGAGCGGGCAGGAGGTACGAGCAGTACGTC. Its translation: CASSQEGRAGRRYEQYV.